One sample yielded the 10 T cell receptor beta chains listed below, sequenced in a study of technical replicates of blood from a few donors. Data came from immunoSEQ multiplex PCR; TCRdb stores just in-frame clones and leaves some out. The repertoire holds around 100,000 clones, with about 95% as singletons. Sequencing was performed on T cells isolated from PBMCs. These receptors originate from a human donor in good health.

The chain links TRBV15 to TRBJ1-1, with a possible D match to TRBD1 (5 bases). Deletions cut 1 base from V and 3 bases from J, with 18 bases between. From germline, CDR1 is LNHNV and CDR2 YYDKDF (reference sequence). The CDR3 totals 17 residues. CDR3 protein: CATSRGTGAWADTEAFF. CDR3 in DNA: TGTGCCACCAGCAGAGGAACAGGCGCCTGGGCGGACACTGAAGCTTTCTTT.

The CDR3 region has the DNA TGTGCCAGTAGTGGGACAGCCGGCATGAACACTGAAGCTTTCTTT. This gives the protein CASSGTAGMNTEAFF. The chain employs TRBV19 and TRBJ1-1; 7 nucleotides agree with TRBD1. This CDR3 is 15 amino acids long. The V and J ends lost 5 bases and 0 bases, in that order; junction bases with no gene match: 6. Germline V lookup: CDR1 LNHDA, CDR2 SQIVND (reference sequence). The full variable domain, rest sourced from reference TRBV19 and TRBJ1-1, is DGGITQSPKYLFRKEGQNVTLSCEQNLNHDAMYWYRQDPGQGLRLIYYSQIVNDFQKGDIAEGYSVSREKKESFPLTVTSAQKNPTAFYLCASSGTAGMNTEAFFGQGTRLTVV.

This clone appeared a single time. The J gene is TRBJ1-1, the V gene TRBV5-1; 7 bases line up with TRBD1. The CDR3 has 14 amino acids. The ends lost 0 bases at V and 3 bases at J; junction bases unmatched: 2. Germline lookup yields CDR1 SGHRS and CDR2 YFSETQ. The CDR3 sequence: CASSLDRGHTEAFF. The CDR3 nucleotides read TGCGCCAGCAGCTTGGACAGGGGTCACACTGAAGCTTTCTTT. Based on the CDR3 plus reference TRBV5-1 and TRBJ1-1, the full variable domain is KAGVTQTPRYLIKTRGQQVTLSCSPISGHRSVSWYQQTPGQGLQFLFEYFSETQRNKGNFPGRFSGRQFSNSRSEMNVSTLELGDSALYLCASSLDRGHTEAFFGQGTRLTVV.

The chain links TRBV29-1 to TRBJ2-7; no firm D call. This CDR3 is built from 13 residues. The V end was cut by 6 bases, the J end by 5 bases, with 17 bases between. CDR1 and CDR2 (germline): SQVTM, ANQGSEA. The DNA of the CDR3 is TGCAGCGTCGGCGGTAGGCTTGCCGACGAGCAGTACTTC. Translated, it gives CSVGGRLADEQYF.

The chain is built from TRBV6-6 and TRBJ2-7; 9 bases agree with TRBD2. V dropped 8 bases and J dropped 2; count of bases not matched to a gene: 10. CDR1 MNHNY and CDR2 SVGAGI come from the germline V gene (reference sequence). The CDR3 loop spans 15 amino acids. For the CDR3, the DNA is TGTGCCAGCTGGAGAGGTCTAGCGGGAACCTACGAGCAGTACTTC. It encodes CASWRGLAGTYEQYF.

This chain joins TRBV5-1 and TRBJ2-5; the match to TRBD2 covers 7 bases. V shed 4 bases and J 5 bases; nucleotides not matched to a gene: 11. Per the germline V gene, CDR1 is SGHRS and CDR2 is YFSETQ. The CDR3 consists of 15 residues. The DNA for the CDR3 is TGCGCCAGCAGCCTCGGAGCGGGATCGGGTGAGACCCAGTACTTC. Its protein product is CASSLGAGSGETQYF.

This clone was seen a single time. J is TRBJ2-1 and V is TRBV2; D gene unclear. This CDR3 is 12 amino acids long. The germline V gene encodes CDR1 SNHLY and CDR2 FYNNEI. V was trimmed by 6 bases and J by 4 bases, leaving 7 bases between them. CDR3 residues: CASRAAYNEQFF. The DNA of the CDR3 is TGTGCCAGCAGGGCTGCTTACAATGAGCAGTTCTTC.

The gene calls are TRBV6-5 and TRBJ2-5; a weak D match, TRBD1 (5 bases). Trimming pared 0 bases from V and 5 bases from J, leaving 10 bases between. The CDR3 is made up of 14 amino acids. CDR1 is MNHEY, CDR2 SVGAGI, per germline. CDR3 bases: TGTGCCAGCAGTTACTCGCAGGGCGAGGAGACCCAGTACTTC. This codes for CASSYSQGEETQYF.

CDR3 bases: TGTGCCAGCAGCCTCAATCCAGGGGGCGTTGGAAACACCATATATTTT. This encodes CASSLNPGGVGNTIYF. V usage is TRBV7-3 and J usage is TRBJ1-3; 8 bases align to TRBD1. This CDR3 has 16 amino acids. Germline CDR1 SGHTA, CDR2 FQGTGA. V lost 5 bases and J lost 3; bases outside the gene matches: 9.

The chain carries TRBV27 and TRBJ1-5; TRBD1 might be the D (5 bases). CDR3 length equals 15 residues. Germline lookup yields CDR1 MNHEY and CDR2 SMNVEV (reference sequence). V lost 5 bases and J 5 bases, leaving 16 bases between the germline ends. CDR3 in amino acids: CASSLRGGVYQPQHF. The CDR3 coding sequence is TGTGCCAGCAGTCTTCGAGGAGGGGTTTATCAGCCCCAGCATTTT.